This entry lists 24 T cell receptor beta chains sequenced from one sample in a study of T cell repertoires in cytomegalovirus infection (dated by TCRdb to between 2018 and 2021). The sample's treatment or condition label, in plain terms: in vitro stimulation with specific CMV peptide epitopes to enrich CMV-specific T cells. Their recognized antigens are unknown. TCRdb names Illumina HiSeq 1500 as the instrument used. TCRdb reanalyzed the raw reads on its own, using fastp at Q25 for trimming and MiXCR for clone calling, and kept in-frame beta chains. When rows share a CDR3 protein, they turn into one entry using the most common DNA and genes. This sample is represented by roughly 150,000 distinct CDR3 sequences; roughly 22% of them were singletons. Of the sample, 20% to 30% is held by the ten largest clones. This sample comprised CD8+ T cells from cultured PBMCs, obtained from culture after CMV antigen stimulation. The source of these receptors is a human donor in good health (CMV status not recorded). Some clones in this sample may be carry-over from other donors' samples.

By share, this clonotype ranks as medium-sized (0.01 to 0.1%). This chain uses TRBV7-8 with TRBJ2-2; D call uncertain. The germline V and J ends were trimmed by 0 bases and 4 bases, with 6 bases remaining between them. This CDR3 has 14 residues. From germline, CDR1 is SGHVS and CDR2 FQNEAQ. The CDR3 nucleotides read TGTGCCAGCAGCTTAGCGACGGGCACCGGGGAGCTGTTTTTT. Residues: CASSLATGTGELFF.

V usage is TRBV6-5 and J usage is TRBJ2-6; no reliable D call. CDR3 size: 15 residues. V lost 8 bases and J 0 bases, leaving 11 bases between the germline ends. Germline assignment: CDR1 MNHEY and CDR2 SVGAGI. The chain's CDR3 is CASGTQLSGANVLTF. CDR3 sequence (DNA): TGTGCCAGCGGAACCCAGCTCTCTGGGGCCAACGTCCTGACTTTC.

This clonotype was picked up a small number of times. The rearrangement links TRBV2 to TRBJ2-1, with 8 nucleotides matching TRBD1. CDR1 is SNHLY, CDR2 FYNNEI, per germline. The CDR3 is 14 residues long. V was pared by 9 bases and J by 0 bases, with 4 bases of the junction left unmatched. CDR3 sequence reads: CAREDRASYNEQFF. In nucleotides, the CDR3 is TGTGCCAGGGAGGACAGGGCCTCCTACAATGAGCAGTTCTTC. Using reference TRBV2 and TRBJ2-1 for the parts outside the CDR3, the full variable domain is EPEVTQTPSHQVTQMGQEVILRCVPISNHLYFYWYRQILGQKVEFLVSFYNNEISEKSEIFDDQFSVERPDGSNFTLKIRSTKLEDSAMYFCAREDRASYNEQFFGPGTRLTVL.

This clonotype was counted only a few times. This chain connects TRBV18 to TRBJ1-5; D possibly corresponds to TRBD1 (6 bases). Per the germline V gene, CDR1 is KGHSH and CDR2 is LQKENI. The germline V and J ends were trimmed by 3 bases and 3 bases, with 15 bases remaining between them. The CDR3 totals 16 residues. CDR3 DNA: TGTGCCAGCTCACCCCAGGCAGGGGTCCTCAATCAGCCCCAGCATTTT. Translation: CASSPQAGVLNQPQHF.

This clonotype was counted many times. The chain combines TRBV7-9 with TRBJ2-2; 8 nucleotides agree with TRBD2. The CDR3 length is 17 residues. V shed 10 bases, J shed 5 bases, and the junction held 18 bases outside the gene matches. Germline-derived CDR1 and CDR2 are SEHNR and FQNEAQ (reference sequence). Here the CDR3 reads CATTSLLAVAGTGELFF. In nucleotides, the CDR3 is TGTGCCACTACGAGTTTACTAGCGGTTGCGGGGACCGGGGAGCTGTTTTTT.

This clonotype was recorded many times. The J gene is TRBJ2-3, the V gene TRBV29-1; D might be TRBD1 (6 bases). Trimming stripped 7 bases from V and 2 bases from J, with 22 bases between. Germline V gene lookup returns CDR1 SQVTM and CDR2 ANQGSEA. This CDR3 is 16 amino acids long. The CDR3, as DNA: TGCAGCGAATCGAACAGGGAATTGATAGACACAGATACGCAGTATTTT. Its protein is CSESNRELIDTDTQYF.

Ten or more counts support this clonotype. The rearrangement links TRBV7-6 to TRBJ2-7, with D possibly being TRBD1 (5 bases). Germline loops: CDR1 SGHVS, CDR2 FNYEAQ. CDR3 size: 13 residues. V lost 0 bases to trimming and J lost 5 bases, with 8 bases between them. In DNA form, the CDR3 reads TGTGCCAGCAGCTTAGCGCGCAGGGACGAGCAGTACTTC. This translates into CASSLARRDEQYF.

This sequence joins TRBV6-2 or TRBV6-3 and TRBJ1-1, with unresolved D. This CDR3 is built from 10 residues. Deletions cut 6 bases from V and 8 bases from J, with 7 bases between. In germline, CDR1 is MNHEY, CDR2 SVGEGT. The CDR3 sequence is CASRGYEAFF. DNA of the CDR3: TGTGCCAGCAGAGGGTACGAAGCTTTCTTT.

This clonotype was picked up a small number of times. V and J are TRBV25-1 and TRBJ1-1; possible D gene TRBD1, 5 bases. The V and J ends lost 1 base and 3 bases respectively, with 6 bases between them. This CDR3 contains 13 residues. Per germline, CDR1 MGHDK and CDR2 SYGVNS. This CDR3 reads CASSESGYTEAFF. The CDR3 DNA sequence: TGTGCCAGCAGTGAATCAGGGTACACTGAAGCTTTCTTT.

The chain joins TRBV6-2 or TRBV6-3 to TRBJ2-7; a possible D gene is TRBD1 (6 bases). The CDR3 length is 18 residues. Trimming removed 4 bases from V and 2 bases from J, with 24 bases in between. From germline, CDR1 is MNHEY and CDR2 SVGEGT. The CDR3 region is CASSFSFPGTIYPYEQYF. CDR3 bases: TGTGCCAGCAGTTTCTCCTTCCCCGGGACAATCTACCCCTACGAGCAGTACTTC.

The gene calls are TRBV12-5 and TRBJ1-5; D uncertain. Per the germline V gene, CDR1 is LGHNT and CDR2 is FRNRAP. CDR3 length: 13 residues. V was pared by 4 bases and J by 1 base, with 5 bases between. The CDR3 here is CASGSASNQPQHF. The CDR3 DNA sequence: TGTGCTAGTGGTTCAGCGAGCAATCAGCCCCAGCATTTT.

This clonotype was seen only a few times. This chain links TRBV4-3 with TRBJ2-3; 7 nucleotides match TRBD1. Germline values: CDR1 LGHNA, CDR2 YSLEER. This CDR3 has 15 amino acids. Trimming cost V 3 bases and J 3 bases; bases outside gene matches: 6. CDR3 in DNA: TGCGCCAGCAGCCAGGGAACAGGGGTTACAGATACGCAGTATTTT. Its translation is CASSQGTGVTDTQYF.

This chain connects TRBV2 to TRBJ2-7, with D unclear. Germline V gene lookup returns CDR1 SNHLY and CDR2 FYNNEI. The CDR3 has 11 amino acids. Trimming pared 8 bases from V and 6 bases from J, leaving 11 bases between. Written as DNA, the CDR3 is TGTGCCAGCTTTGATTTGGGCGAGCAGTACTTC. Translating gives CASFDLGEQYF.

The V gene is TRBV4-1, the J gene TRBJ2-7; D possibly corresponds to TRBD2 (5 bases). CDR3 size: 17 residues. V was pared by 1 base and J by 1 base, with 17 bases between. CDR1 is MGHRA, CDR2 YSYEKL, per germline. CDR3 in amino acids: CASSQVARVDYSYEQYF. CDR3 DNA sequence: TGCGCCAGCAGCCAAGTGGCCCGGGTAGACTATTCCTACGAGCAGTACTTC.

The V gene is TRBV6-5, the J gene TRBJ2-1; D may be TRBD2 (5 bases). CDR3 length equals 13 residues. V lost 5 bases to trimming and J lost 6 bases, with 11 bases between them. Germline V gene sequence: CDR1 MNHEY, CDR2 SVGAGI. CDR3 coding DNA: TGTGCCAGCAGTACCACCGGGATCAATGAGCAGTTCTTC. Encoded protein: CASSTTGINEQFF.

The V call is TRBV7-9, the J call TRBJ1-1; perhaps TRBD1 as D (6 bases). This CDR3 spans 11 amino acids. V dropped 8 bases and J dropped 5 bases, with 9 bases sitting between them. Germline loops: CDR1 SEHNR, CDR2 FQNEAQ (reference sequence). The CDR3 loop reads CASDTGTEAFF. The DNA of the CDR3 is TGTGCCAGCGATACAGGGACTGAAGCTTTCTTT.

The CDR3 here is CASSQDIRPSGGDEQYF. CDR3 in DNA: TGCGCCAGCAGCCAAGATATTCGGCCTAGCGGGGGCGACGAGCAGTACTTC. This chain connects TRBV4-3 to TRBJ2-7, with 10 positions matching TRBD2. CDR3 length: 17 residues. The ends lost 0 bases at V and 5 bases at J; junction bases unmatched: 10. Germline V gene data show CDR1 as LGHNA and CDR2 as YSLEER.

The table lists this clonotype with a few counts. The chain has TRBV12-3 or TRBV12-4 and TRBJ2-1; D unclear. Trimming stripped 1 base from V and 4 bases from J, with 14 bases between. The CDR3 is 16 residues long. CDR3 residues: CASSLGEVRYYNEQFF. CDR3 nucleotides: TGTGCCAGCAGTTTAGGGGAAGTTCGCTATTACAATGAGCAGTTCTTC.

The CDR3 reads CATSRDPARDRGGYEQFF. The CDR3 DNA is TGTGCCACCAGCAGAGATCCGGCCCGGGACAGGGGTGGTTATGAGCAGTTCTTC. The gene calls are TRBV15 and TRBJ2-1, with 10 bases fitting TRBD1. Germline V gene data show CDR1 as LNHNV and CDR2 as YYDKDF (reference sequence). Trimming at V came to 0 bases and at J to 8 bases, leaving 13 bases not matched to a gene. CDR3 size: 18 residues.

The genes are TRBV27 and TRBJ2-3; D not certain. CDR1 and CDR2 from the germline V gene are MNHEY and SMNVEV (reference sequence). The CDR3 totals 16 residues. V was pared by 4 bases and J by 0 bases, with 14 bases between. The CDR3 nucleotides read TGTGCCAGCAGTTCCAGGCAACCCATTAGCACAGATACGCAGTATTTT. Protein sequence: CASSSRQPISTDTQYF.

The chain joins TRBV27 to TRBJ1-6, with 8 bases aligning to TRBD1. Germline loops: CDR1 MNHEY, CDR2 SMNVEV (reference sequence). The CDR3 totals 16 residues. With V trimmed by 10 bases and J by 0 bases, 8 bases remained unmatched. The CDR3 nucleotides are TGTGCCACCAGACAGGGGTTCAGCTCCTATAATTCACCCCTCCACTTT. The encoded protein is CATRQGFSSYNSPLHF.

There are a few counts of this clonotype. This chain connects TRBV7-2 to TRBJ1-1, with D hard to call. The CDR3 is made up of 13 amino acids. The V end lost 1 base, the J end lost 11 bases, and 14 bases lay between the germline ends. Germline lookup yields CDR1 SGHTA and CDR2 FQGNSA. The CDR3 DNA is TGTGCCAGCAGCTTAGAATTATACCTGGAGGCTTTCTTT. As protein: CASSLELYLEAFF. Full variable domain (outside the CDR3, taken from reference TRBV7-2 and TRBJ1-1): GAGVSQSPSNKVTEKGKDVELRCDPISGHTALYWYRQSLGQGLEFLIYFQGNSAPDKSGLPSDRFSAERTGGSVSTLTIQRTQQEDSAVYLCASSLELYLEAFFGQGTRLTVV.

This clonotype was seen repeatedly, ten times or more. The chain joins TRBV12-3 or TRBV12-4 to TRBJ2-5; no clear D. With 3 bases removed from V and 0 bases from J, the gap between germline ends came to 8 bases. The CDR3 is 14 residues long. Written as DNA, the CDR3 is TGTGCCAGCAGTTTGAGGAAGTACCAAGAGACCCAGTACTTC. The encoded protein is CASSLRKYQETQYF.

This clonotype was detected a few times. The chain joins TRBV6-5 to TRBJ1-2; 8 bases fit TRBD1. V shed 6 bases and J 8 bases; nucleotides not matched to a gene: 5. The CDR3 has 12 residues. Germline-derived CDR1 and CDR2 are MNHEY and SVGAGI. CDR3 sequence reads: CASSPTGVGYTF. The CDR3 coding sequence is TGTGCCAGCAGCCCGACAGGGGTCGGCTACACCTTC.